These 25 T cell receptor beta chains share one sample of origin, sequenced in a study of beta chain features in type 1 diabetes. Study-wide points: Shortening that was moderate but significant affected the TCRB CDR3s of Type 1 diabetes patients in all four CD4+ subsets.

Which antigens these TCRs recognize remains unknown. As every portion of the isolated RNA was reverse transcribed, the sequencing read expressed TCRB transcripts. Clones were read by immunoSEQ multiplex PCR, and TCRdb kept only the in-frame ones, dropping some. The sample has more than 250,000 clones, about 23% seen once; the top ten hold around 0.013%. The source material was naive CD4+ T cells from blood. The receptors derive from a woman in her 30s with type 1 diabetes.

This clone was counted only a few times. The chain has TRBV5-6 and TRBJ2-7; D perhaps matches TRBD2 (5 bases). CDR3 length: 15 residues. Germline V gene data show CDR1 as SGHDT and CDR2 as YYEEEE. V shed 0 bases and J shed 0 bases, with 10 bases lying between them. CDR3: CASSLGAGNSYEQYF. The CDR3, as DNA: TGTGCCAGCAGCTTGGGGGCCGGGAACTCCTACGAGCAGTACTTC.

V is TRBV15 and J is TRBJ2-2, with D possibly TRBD2 on 6 matching bases. Germline CDR1 reads LNHNV; CDR2 reads YYDKDF (reference sequence). Trimming stripped 1 base from V and 6 bases from J, with 15 bases between. CDR3 length: 16 residues. CDR3 coding DNA: TGTGCCACCAGCAGAGGAAGAGGGAGGCTCGCCGGGGAGCTGTTTTTT. Protein: CATSRGRGRLAGELFF.

CDR3 coding DNA: TGCAGCGCCGGGACAGGGGCTCAGCCCCAGCATTTT. Its translation: CSAGTGAQPQHF. The V call is TRBV29-1, the J call TRBJ1-5; TRBD1 matches 10 bases. The CDR3 sequence is 12 residues long. J lost 6 bases, V lost 7 bases, and 3 bases had no gene match. CDR1 and CDR2 from the germline V gene are SQVTM and ANQGSEA.

This clone was detected only a few times. Other DNA sequences of this sample code for an identical CDR3. The chain joins TRBV30 to TRBJ1-2; no reliable D call. The CDR3 extends over 11 amino acids. CDR1 GTSNPN and CDR2 SVGIG come from the germline V gene (reference sequence). The V end was cut by 1 base, the J end by 8 bases, with 8 bases between. As DNA, the CDR3 is TGTGCCTGGAGTGCTACGGGGGGCTACACCTTC. Protein sequence: CAWSATGGYTF.

This clone has just a few counts. This chain connects TRBV19 to TRBJ2-3; TRBD2 is a possible D gene (5 bases). V lost 6 bases to trimming and J lost 2 bases, with 12 bases between them. There are 14 residues in the CDR3. Germline-derived CDR1 and CDR2 are LNHDA and SQIVND (reference sequence). The CDR3 nucleotides read TGTGCCAGTAGCTTAGGACTGTACACAGATACGCAGTATTTT. Its protein is CASSLGLYTDTQYF.

The chain links TRBV29-1 to TRBJ2-1; TRBD1 matches at 7 bases. This CDR3 is built from 13 residues. Germline V lookup: CDR1 SQVTM, CDR2 ANQGSEA. V lost 6 bases to trimming and J lost 6 bases; unmatched junction nucleotides: 8. CDR3 in amino acids: CSVFRDRFNEQFF. CDR3 bases: TGCAGCGTCTTTAGGGACAGATTCAATGAGCAGTTCTTC.

This clone was found a few times. J is TRBJ2-1 and V is TRBV4-2; 8 positions match TRBD1. CDR1 LGHNA and CDR2 YNFKEQ come from the germline V gene. J was trimmed by 5 bases and V by 4 bases; bases with no gene match: 7. The CDR3 covers 15 residues. The CDR3 DNA follows: TGTGCCAGCAGCCTTCGTCAGGGGGCAGACAATGAGCAGTTCTTC. Protein: CASSLRQGADNEQFF.

This clone showed up just a few times. The chain is built from TRBV6-1 and TRBJ2-7; 9 bases line up with TRBD2. J gave up 3 bases and V 7 bases, and 4 bases lay outside the gene matches. Germline assignment: CDR1 MNHNS and CDR2 SASEGT. The CDR3 has 13 residues. CDR3: CASIRAGGYEQYF. CDR3 bases: TGTGCCAGCATCCGAGCGGGAGGCTACGAGCAGTACTTC.

The chain links TRBV7-3 to TRBJ1-1, with D possibly matching TRBD1 (5 bases). This CDR3 comprises 14 residues. The germline CDR1 and CDR2 sequences are SGHTA and FQGTGA. V gave up 1 base and J gave up 1 base, with 7 bases separating them. The chain's CDR3 is CASSLRQSNTEAFF. The CDR3 coding sequence is TGTGCCAGCAGCTTAAGACAGTCGAACACTGAAGCTTTCTTT.

The chain couples TRBV5-4 to TRBJ1-2; D unresolved. CDR3 length: 14 amino acids. Per the germline V gene, CDR1 is SGHNT and CDR2 is YYREEE (reference sequence). V was shortened by 1 base and J by 0 bases, with 7 bases between the two germline ends. CDR3 coding DNA: TGTGCCAGCAGCTTGCTCAGCGCTAACTATGGCTACACCTTC. Encoded protein: CASSLLSANYGYTF.

J is TRBJ1-5 and V is TRBV7-9; the match to TRBD1 covers 8 bases. Trimming took 5 bases from V and 6 from J; bases not matched to a gene: 3. Germline-derived CDR1 and CDR2 are SEHNR and FQNEAQ (reference sequence). The CDR3 is 13 amino acids. For the CDR3, the DNA is TGTGCCAGCAGCCCTGGGACAGGTCAGCCCCAGCATTTT. Protein sequence: CASSPGTGQPQHF.

This clone was observed a handful of times. This chain uses TRBV27 with TRBJ2-1, with 7 positions matching TRBD1. CDR3 length equals 15 residues. Germline assignment: CDR1 MNHEY and CDR2 SMNVEV (reference sequence). J was trimmed by 3 bases and V by 6 bases; bases with no gene match: 8. The CDR3 DNA reads as TGTGCCAGCAGCCTCGAGGCAGGGGGCTACAATGAGCAGTTCTTC. The encoded protein is CASSLEAGGYNEQFF.

This clone was counted a few times. CDR3 amino acids: CASTKGTDYEQYF. The CDR3 coding sequence is TGTGCCAGCACCAAAGGGACAGACTACGAGCAGTACTTC. J is TRBJ2-7 and V is TRBV7-6, with 7 bases matching TRBD1. CDR1 is SGHVS and CDR2 is FNYEAQ in the germline V gene. This CDR3 comprises 13 residues. V lost 7 bases, J lost 3 bases, and 6 bases stayed unmatched.

The V and J genes are TRBV7-9 and TRBJ2-5; D unclear. This CDR3 has 13 amino acids. With 5 bases removed from V and 5 bases from J, the gap between germline ends came to 12 bases. Germline assignment: CDR1 SEHNR and CDR2 FQNEAQ (reference sequence). The CDR3 DNA reads TGTGCCAGCAGCGCCCGCGCTTGGGAGACCCAGTACTTC. It yields the protein CASSARAWETQYF.

This clone was seen only a few times. J is TRBJ2-7 and V is TRBV5-1; 7 bases line up with TRBD1. Germline V gene data show CDR1 as SGHRS and CDR2 as YFSETQ. The junction had 7 bases not matched to a gene; V was cut back by 4 bases and J by 6 bases. There are 13 residues in the CDR3. The CDR3 reads CASSLGTVGEQYF. Here the CDR3 DNA reads TGCGCCAGCAGCCTGGGGACAGTCGGCGAGCAGTACTTC.

The chain couples TRBV2 to TRBJ2-7, with D maybe TRBD1 (6 bases). V lost 3 bases and J lost 0, with 12 bases in between. Germline-derived CDR1 and CDR2 are SNHLY and FYNNEI. The CDR3 is 15 amino acids. The CDR3 nucleotides are TGTGCCAGCAGTGACGGGACACCAGTCTCCTACGAGCAGTACTTC. Residues: CASSDGTPVSYEQYF.

DNA of the CDR3: TGTGCCACCGGAGTGGCAGTACCTACCAATCAGCCCCAGCATTTT. This sequence encodes CATGVAVPTNQPQHF. J is TRBJ1-5 and V is TRBV15, with unresolved D. The V gene's germline CDR1 is LNHNV and CDR2 YYDKDF (reference sequence). Trimming removed 8 bases at V and 3 bases at J, with 17 bases between. There are 15 residues in the CDR3.

The gene calls are TRBV2 and TRBJ2-1; 9 bases fit TRBD2. V dropped 2 bases and J dropped 13; count of bases not matched to a gene: 6. Per the germline V gene, CDR1 is SNHLY and CDR2 is FYNNEI. This CDR3 contains 13 residues. This CDR3 reads CASSESAGGQQFF. DNA for the CDR3: TGTGCCAGCAGTGAATCGGCGGGAGGGCAACAGTTCTTC.

This clone was seen more than once but under ten times. CDR3 protein: CASSSTVEQYF. Here the CDR3 DNA reads TGCGCCAGCAGCTCCACGGTCGAGCAGTACTTC. V and J are TRBV5-1 and TRBJ2-7; D remains ambiguous. Germline lookup yields CDR1 SGHRS and CDR2 YFSETQ. The CDR3 contains 11 residues. The V end lost 3 bases, the J end lost 6 bases, and 7 bases lay between the germline ends.

This clone showed up just a few times. The CDR3 bases are TGTGCCAGCAGCTCCTACACTGAAGCTTTCTTT. Its translation is CASSSYTEAFF. V and J are TRBV11-2 and TRBJ1-1; D call uncertain. The germline CDR1 and CDR2 sequences are SGHAT and FQNNGV. The CDR3 is 11 residues long. The ends were cut back, 4 bases at V and 3 bases at J, with 3 bases in the middle. Combining the CDR3 with reference TRBV11-2 and TRBJ1-1 gives the whole variable domain EAGVAQSPRYKIIEKRQSVAFWCNPISGHATLYWYQQILGQGPKLLIQFQNNGVVDDSQLPKDRFSAERLKGVDSTLKIQPAKLEDSAVYLCASSSYTEAFFGQGTRLTVV.

The chain carries TRBV5-6 and TRBJ1-1; D is perhaps TRBD1 (6 bases). The V end lost 0 bases, the J end lost 2 bases, and 11 bases lay between the germline ends. This CDR3 has 15 amino acids. Germline V gene lookup returns CDR1 SGHDT and CDR2 YYEEEE. The CDR3 loop reads CASSLAGDPNTEAFF. The CDR3 coding sequence is TGTGCCAGCAGCTTGGCAGGGGACCCAAACACTGAAGCTTTCTTT.

This clone was seen once. The chain is built from TRBV11-1 and TRBJ1-1; perhaps TRBD1 as D (6 bases). Germline V gives CDR1 SGHAT, CDR2 FQDESV (reference sequence). This CDR3 has 15 amino acids. With 6 bases removed from V and 1 base from J, the gap between germline ends came to 15 bases. CDR3 residues: CASSRTGTSNTEAFF. The CDR3 DNA follows: TGTGCCAGCAGTCGCACCGGGACATCGAACACTGAAGCTTTCTTT.

This clone turned up a few times. V usage is TRBV7-9 and J usage is TRBJ2-5, with 8 nucleotides matching TRBD1. The J call may be in error: the DNA end matches TRBJ2-7 better. Germline V lookup: CDR1 SEHNR, CDR2 FQNEAQ (reference sequence). CDR3 size: 16 residues. The CDR3: CASSLGTGTLAYEQYF. The DNA of the CDR3 is TGTGCCAGCAGCTTAGGGACAGGGACCTTGGCCTACGAGCAGTACTTC.

The chain has TRBV28 and TRBJ2-7, with TRBD2 matching 10 bases. Germline V gene sequence: CDR1 MDHEN, CDR2 SYDVKM. CDR3 size: 13 residues. Losses at the gene ends were 9 bases for V and 2 bases for J; bases not matched to a gene: 4. CDR3 amino acids: CASTSGTAYEQYF. The CDR3 coding sequence is TGTGCCAGTACTAGCGGGACGGCCTACGAGCAGTACTTC.

The chain joins TRBV7-2 to TRBJ2-1; a weak D match, TRBD2 (6 bases). CDR3 size: 16 residues. V dropped 5 bases and J dropped 5 bases, with 19 bases sitting between them. Per germline, CDR1 SGHTA and CDR2 FQGNSA. In DNA form, the CDR3 reads TGTGCCAGCAGCCCACTAGCCATTAGCGTAAACAATGAGCAGTTCTTC. Its protein product is CASSPLAISVNNEQFF.